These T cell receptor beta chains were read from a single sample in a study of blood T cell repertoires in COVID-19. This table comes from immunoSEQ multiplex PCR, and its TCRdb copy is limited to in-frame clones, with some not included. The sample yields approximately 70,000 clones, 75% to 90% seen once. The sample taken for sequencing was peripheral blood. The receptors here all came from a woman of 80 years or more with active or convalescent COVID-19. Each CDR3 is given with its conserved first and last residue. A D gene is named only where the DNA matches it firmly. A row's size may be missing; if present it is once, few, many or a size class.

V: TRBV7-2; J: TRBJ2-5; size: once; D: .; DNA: TGTGCCAGCAGCTTCTTTGGCTTCGATCGGACCCAGTACTTC; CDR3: CASSFFGFDRTQYF
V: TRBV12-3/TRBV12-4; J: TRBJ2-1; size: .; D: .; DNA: TGTGCCAGCAGCCCTGACAGTTACAATGAGCAGTTCTTC; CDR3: CASSPDSYNEQFF
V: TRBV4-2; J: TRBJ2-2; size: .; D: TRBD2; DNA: TGTGCCAGCAGCCAAGATCTCGGCGGGGGGGGCACCGGGGAGCTGTTTTTT; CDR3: CASSQDLGGGGTGELFF
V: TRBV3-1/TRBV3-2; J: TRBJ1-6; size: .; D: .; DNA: TGTGCCAGCAGCCAAGATCAGAAGTCACCCCTCCACTTT; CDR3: CASSQDQKSPLHF
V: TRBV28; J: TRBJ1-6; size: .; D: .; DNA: TGTGCCAGCAGTTTAGCAGGGTCGAGGTCCTTTTCACCCCTCCACTTT; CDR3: CASSLAGSRSFSPLHF
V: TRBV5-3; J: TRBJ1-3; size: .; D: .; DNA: TGTGCCAGTACAACAGGTTACTTCTCTGGAAACACCATATATTTT; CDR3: CASTTGYFSGNTIYF
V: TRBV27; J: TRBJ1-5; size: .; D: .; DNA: TGTGCCAGCAGCCCCGATTTAGATTACCGGGACACTCATCAGCCCCAGCATTTT; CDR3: CASSPDLDYRDTHQPQHF
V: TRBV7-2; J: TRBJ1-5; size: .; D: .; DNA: TGTGCCAGCAGCTTAGATTGGGCGACGCAGCCCCAGCATTTT; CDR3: CASSLDWATQPQHF
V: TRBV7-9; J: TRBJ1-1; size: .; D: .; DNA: TGTGCCAGCAGCTCCCCGAGAGTCCGGGAAGCTTTCTTT; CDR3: CASSSPRVREAFF
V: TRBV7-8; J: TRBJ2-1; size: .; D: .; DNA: TGTGCCAGCAGCTTAAGAGGGGGACGGTATGAGCAGTTCTTC; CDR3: CASSLRGGRYEQFF
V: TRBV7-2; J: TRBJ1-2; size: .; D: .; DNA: TGTGCCAGCAGCTTATCCCCAATTGAGAACTATGGCTACACCTTC; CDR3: CASSLSPIENYGYTF
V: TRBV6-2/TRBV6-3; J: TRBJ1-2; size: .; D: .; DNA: TGTGCCAGCAGTTACCTGCAGGGGACGCCGAGTGGCTACACCTTC; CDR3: CASSYLQGTPSGYTF
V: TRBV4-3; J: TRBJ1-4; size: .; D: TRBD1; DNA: TGCGCCAGCAGCCCTGGGACAGCAACTAATGAAAAACTGTTTTTT; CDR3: CASSPGTATNEKLFF
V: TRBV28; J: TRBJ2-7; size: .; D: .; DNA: TGTGCCACCCAGGGGAACCCGAAGCAATACGAGCAGTACTTC; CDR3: CATQGNPKQYEQYF
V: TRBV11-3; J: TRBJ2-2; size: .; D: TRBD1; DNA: TGTGCCAGCAGCCCCGACAGGGCCGGGGAGCTGTTTTTT; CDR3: CASSPDRAGELFF
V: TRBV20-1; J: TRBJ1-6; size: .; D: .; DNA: TGCAGTGCTAGTTCCTTGCGATCGGATAATTCACCCCTCCACTTT; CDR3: CSASSLRSDNSPLHF
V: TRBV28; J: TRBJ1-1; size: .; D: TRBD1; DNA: TGTGCCAGCAGTTTATATCCGACAGGGTCGACCACGGAAGCTTTCTTT; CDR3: CASSLYPTGSTTEAFF
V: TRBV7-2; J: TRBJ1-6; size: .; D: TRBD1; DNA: TGTGCCAGCAGCACAGACAGGGGGGGAAATTCACCCCTCCACTTT; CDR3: CASSTDRGGNSPLHF
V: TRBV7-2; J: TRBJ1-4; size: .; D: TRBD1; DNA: TGTGCCAGCAGCTTAGTACAGGGGGCACCCCCAGGGGAAAAACTGTTTTTT; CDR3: CASSLVQGAPPGEKLFF
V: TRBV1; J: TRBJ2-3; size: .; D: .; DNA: TGCACCAGCTCCCCAGGTGAAGATACGCAGTATTTT; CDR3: CTSSPGEDTQYF
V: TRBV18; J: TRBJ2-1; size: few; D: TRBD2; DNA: TGTGCCAGCTCACCCTCCGTGGGGGGGGAGCAGTTCTTC; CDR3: CASSPSVGGEQFF
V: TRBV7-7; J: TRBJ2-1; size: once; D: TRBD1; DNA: TGTGCCAGCAGGCCTCTGGGCCAGGGGGCCTACAATGAGCAGTTCTTC; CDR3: CASRPLGQGAYNEQFF
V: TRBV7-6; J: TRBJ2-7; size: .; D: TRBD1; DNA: TGTGCCAGCAGCTTAGGTTCCGGACAGGGGTCGGGGGAGCAGTACTTC; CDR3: CASSLGSGQGSGEQYF
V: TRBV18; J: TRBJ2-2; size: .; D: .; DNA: TGTGCCAGCTCACCAGCGGGTACGAACACCGGGGAGCTGTTTTTT; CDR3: CASSPAGTNTGELFF
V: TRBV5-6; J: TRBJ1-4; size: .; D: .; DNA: TGTGCCAGCAGCTTCGACGACCGGGTTGAGGAAAAACTGTTTTTT; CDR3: CASSFDDRVEEKLFF
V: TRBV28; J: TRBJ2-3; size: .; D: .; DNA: TGTGCCAGCAGCTCCCCACCCGGTACGCAGTATTTT; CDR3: CASSSPPGTQYF
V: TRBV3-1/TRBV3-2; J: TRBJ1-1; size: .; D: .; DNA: TGTGCCAGCAGGGGGCTAACTGAAGCTTTCTTT; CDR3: CASRGLTEAFF
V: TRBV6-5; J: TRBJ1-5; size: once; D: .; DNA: TGTGCCAGCAGTTACGGGACGGGAGTAGAGCAGCCCCAGCATTTT; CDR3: CASSYGTGVEQPQHF
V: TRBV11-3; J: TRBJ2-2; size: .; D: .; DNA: TGTGCCAGCAGCTTATTGTCATTGGCCACCGGGGAGCTGTTTTTT; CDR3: CASSLLSLATGELFF
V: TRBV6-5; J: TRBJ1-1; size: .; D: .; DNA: TGTGCCAGCAGTTACGCGACAGCTGAAGCTTTCTTT; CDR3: CASSYATAEAFF
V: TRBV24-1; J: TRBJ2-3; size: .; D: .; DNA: TGTGCCACCACTGACAGGGACTCAGATACGCAGTATTTT; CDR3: CATTDRDSDTQYF
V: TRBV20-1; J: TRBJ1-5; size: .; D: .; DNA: TGCAGTGCTGGTGAATCCGAAAGGGGACAACAGCATTTT; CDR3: CSAGESERGQQHF